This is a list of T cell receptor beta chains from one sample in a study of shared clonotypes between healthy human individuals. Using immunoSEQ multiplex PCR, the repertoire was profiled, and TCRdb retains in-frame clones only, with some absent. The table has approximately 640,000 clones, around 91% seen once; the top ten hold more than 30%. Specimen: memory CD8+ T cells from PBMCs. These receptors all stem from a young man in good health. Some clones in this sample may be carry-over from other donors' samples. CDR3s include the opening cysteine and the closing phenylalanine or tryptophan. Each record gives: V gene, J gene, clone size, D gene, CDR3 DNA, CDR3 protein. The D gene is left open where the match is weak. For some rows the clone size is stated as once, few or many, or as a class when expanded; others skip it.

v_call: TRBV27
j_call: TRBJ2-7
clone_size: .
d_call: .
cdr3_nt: TGTGCCAGCAGACCCCCGATGGGGGGCCTCTCCTACGAGCAGTACTTC
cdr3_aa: CASRPPMGGLSYEQYF

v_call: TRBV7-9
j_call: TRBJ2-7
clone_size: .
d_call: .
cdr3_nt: TGTGCCAGCAGCTTATTACGAGGGAGTTTAAACGAGCAGTACTTC
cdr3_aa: CASSLLRGSLNEQYF

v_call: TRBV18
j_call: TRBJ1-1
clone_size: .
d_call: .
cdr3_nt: TGTGCCAGCTCACCACCGGCGGGGAACACTGAAGCTTTCTTT
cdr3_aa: CASSPPAGNTEAFF

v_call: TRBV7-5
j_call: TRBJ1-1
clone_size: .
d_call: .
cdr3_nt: TGTGTCAGAAGCTTACTGATAACGAAGAGGAACACTGAAGCTTTCTTT
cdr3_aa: CVRSLLITKRNTEAFF

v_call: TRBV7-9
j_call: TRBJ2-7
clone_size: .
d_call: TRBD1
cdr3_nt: TGTGCCAGCAGCTTTGCCGGACAGGGGGCGATCGACGAGCAGTACTTC
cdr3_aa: CASSFAGQGAIDEQYF

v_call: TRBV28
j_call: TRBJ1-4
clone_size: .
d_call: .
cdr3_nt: TGTGCCAGCAGGGGGACGACTGGGCCTGAAAAACTGTTTTTT
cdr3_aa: CASRGTTGPEKLFF

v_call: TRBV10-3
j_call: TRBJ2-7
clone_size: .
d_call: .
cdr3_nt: TGTGCCATCAGTGCGGTACTCAGCTCCTACGAGCAGTACTTC
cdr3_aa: CAISAVLSSYEQYF

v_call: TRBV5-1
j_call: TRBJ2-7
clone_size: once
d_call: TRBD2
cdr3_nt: TGCGCCAGCAGCGGGACTAGCGGGAGCTACGAGCAGTACTTC
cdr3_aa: CASSGTSGSYEQYF

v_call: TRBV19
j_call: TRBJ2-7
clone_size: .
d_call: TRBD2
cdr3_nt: TGTGCCAGTAGGGGGTTGAGCGGGACCTCCTACGAGCAGTACTTC
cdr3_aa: CASRGLSGTSYEQYF

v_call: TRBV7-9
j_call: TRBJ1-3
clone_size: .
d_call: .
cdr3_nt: TGTGCCAGCAGCTTTCCTCTCCGATCCTCTGGAAACACCATATATTTT
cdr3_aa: CASSFPLRSSGNTIYF

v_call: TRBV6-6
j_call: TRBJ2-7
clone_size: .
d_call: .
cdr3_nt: TGTGCCAGCAGTTACTCGAGTTGGGGGATGGACGAGCAGTACTTC
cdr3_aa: CASSYSSWGMDEQYF

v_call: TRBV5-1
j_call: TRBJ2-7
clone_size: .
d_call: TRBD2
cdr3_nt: TGCGCCAGCAGCCAGCCGGCTAGCGGCCACGAGCAGTACTTC
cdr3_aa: CASSQPASGHEQYF

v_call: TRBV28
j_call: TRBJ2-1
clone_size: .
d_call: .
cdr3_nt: TGTGCCAGCAGTTTATGGGGGGCCGCGGGAGACAATGAGCAGTTCTTC
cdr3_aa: CASSLWGAAGDNEQFF

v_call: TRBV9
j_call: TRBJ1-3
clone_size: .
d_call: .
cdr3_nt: TGTGCCAGCAGCAACGCCCGGGGGGGAACCTCTGGAAACACCATATATTTT
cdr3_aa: CASSNARGGTSGNTIYF

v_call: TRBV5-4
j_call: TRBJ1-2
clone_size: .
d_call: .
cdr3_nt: TGTGCCAGCAGCTTGGACAGCGTCTATGGCTACACCTTC
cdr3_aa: CASSLDSVYGYTF

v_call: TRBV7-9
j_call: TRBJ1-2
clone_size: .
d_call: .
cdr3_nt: TGTGCCAGCAGCTTAGAGGGGGGCTATGGCTACACCTTC
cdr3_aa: CASSLEGGYGYTF

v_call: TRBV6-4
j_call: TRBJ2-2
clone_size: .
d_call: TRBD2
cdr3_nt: TGTGCCAGCAGTGACTCGACTAGCGGGAGAAACCCCGGGGAGCTGTTTTTT
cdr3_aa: CASSDSTSGRNPGELFF

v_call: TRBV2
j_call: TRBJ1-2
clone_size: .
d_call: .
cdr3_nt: TGTGCCAGAAGAGGAGGAAACTATGGCTACACCTTC
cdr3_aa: CARRGGNYGYTF

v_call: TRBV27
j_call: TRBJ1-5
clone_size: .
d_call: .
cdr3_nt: TGTGCCAGCAGTCTGACGGGTGGGAATCAGCCCCAGCATTTT
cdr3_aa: CASSLTGGNQPQHF

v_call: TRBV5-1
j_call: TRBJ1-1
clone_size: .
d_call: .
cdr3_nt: TGCGCCAGCAGCTTGTCTCGTGGCGGGACTGAAGCTTTCTTT
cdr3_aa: CASSLSRGGTEAFF

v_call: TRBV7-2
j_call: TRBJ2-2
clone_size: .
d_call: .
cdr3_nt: TGTGCCAGCAGCCCCTCAAAGATTCGGTACACCGGGGAGCTGTTTTTT
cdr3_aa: CASSPSKIRYTGELFF

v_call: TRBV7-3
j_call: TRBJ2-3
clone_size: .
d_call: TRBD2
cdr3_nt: TGTGCCAGCAGCTTATACGGCCAGCGGGAAACTTACGCAGATACGCAGTATTTT
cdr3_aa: CASSLYGQRETYADTQYF

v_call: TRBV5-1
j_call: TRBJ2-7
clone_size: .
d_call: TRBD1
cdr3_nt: TGCGCCAGCAGCTTACCCCGAACAGGGGAAATATCCTACGAGCAGTACTTC
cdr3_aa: CASSLPRTGEISYEQYF

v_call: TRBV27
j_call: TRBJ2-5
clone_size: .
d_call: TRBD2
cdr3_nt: TGTGCCAGCACCGAAAGGGGAGCGGGAGTGGTCTGGGGACTTGAGACCCAGTACTTC
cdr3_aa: CASTERGAGVVWGLETQYF

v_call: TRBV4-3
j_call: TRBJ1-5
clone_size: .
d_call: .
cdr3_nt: TGCGCCAGCAGCCAAGATGTATACTACAGTAGCAATCAGCCCCAGCATTTT
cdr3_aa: CASSQDVYYSSNQPQHF

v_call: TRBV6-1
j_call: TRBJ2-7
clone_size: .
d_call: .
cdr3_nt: TGTGCCAGCAGTGAAGTAGTAAGACAGGGAGGGAGCTACGAGCAGTACTTC
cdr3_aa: CASSEVVRQGGSYEQYF

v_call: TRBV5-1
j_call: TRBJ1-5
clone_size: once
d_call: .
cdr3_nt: TGCGCCAGCAGCTTGGAGGGCAGCGAGGATCATCAGCCCCAGCATTTT
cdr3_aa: CASSLEGSEDHQPQHF

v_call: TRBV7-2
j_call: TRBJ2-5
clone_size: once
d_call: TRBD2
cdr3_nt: TGTGCCAGCAGCTTAGTGCGGGACTACGATAGAGAGACCCAGTACTTC
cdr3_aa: CASSLVRDYDRETQYF

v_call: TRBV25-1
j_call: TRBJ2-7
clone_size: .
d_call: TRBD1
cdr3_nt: TGTGCCAGCAGTGAGAGGGGGCCCGGGGACGAGCAGTACTTC
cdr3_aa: CASSERGPGDEQYF

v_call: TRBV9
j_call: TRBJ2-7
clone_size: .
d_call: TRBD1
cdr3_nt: TGTGCCAGCAGCATCGGACAGGGTGGAGAGCAGTACTTC
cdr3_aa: CASSIGQGGEQYF

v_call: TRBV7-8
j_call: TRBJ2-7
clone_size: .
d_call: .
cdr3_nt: TGTGCCAGCAGCCCCCCCTTTTACGAGCAGTACTTC
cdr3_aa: CASSPPFYEQYF